The 11 T cell receptor beta chains below were found in one sample sequenced in a study of cytomegalovirus exposure and HLA in healthy donors (dated by TCRdb to about 2017). The library relied on the immunoSEQ multiplex PCR assay. The immuneACCESS repertoire file appears here via TCRdb, limited to in-frame rearrangements. These files lack a portion of the clones; in checked studies, under half of the deficit traces to unresolved V genes, and the cause of the others is not known. The sample records 150,000 or so clones, more than 80% of which are singletons. Under 8% of the sample is in the top ten clones. Source material: PBMCs. The receptor set was obtained from a woman in her twenties or thirties in good health and CMV-seropositive.

The chain combines TRBV10-3 with TRBJ1-1; no clear D. Trimming cost V 6 bases and J 7 bases, with 12 bases left between them. The V gene's germline CDR1 is ENHRY and CDR2 SYGVKD. This CDR3 spans 12 amino acids. The CDR3 DNA sequence: TGTGCCATCAGCCCCGAGGGAATTGAAGCTTTCTTT. Translation: CAISPEGIEAFF.

This rearrangement joins TRBV7-6 to TRBJ2-5; 7 bases match TRBD2. The CDR3 runs to 14 residues. The V gene's germline CDR1 is SGHVS and CDR2 FNYEAQ. The V segment lost 1 base and the J segment 4 bases; nucleotides outside the gene matches: 3. The CDR3 protein is CASSLGVAGETQYF. The CDR3 coding sequence is TGTGCCAGCAGCTTAGGAGTAGCGGGAGAGACCCAGTACTTC. Variable domain in full (rest from reference TRBV7-6 and TRBJ2-5): GAGVSQSPRYKVTKRGQDVALRCDPISGHVSLYWYRQALGQGPEFLTYFNYEAQQDKSGLPNDRFSAERPEGSISTLTIQRTEQRDSAMYRCASSLGVAGETQYFGPGTRLLVL.

The chain is built from TRBV27 and TRBJ1-6; TRBD1 matches at 7 bases. The V segment lost 6 bases and the J segment 8 bases; nucleotides outside the gene matches: 13. The CDR3 contains 16 residues. Germline V lookup: CDR1 MNHEY, CDR2 SMNVEV (reference sequence). For the CDR3, the DNA is TGTGCCAGCAGCATATTCGCAGGGGGAGGTGATTCACCCCTCCACTTT. Protein sequence: CASSIFAGGGDSPLHF.

The chain has TRBV28 and TRBJ1-5, with D possibly matching TRBD1 (6 bases). Trimming removed 8 bases at V and 6 bases at J, with 23 bases between. The CDR3 totals 16 residues. Germline V CDR1 and CDR2: MDHEN, SYDVKM. CDR3 loop: CASQGGGRGLGQPQHF. The CDR3 bases are TGTGCCAGCCAGGGAGGGGGTAGGGGCTTAGGTCAGCCCCAGCATTTT. The entire variable domain, with the rest obtained from reference TRBV28 and TRBJ1-5, is as follows: DVKVTQSSRYLVKRTGEKVFLECVQDMDHENMFWYRQDPGLGLRLIYFSYDVKMKEKGDIPEGYSVSREKKERFSLILESASTNQTSMYLCASQGGGRGLGQPQHFGDGTRLSIL.

This chain joins TRBV2 and TRBJ2-7, with TRBD1 identical over 7 bases. Germline V CDR1 and CDR2: SNHLY, FYNNEI. This CDR3 comprises 14 residues. The V and J ends lost 3 bases and 7 bases, in that order; junction bases with no gene match: 9. The CDR3: CASSEIRGLGEQYF. In DNA form, the CDR3 reads TGTGCCAGCAGTGAGATAAGGGGGCTAGGAGAGCAGTACTTC.

The rearrangement joins TRBV5-8 to TRBJ1-5; a possible D gene is TRBD1 (5 bases). Germline assignment: CDR1 SGHTS and CDR2 YDEGEE. The V end lost 6 bases, the J end lost 3 bases, and 19 bases lay between the germline ends. CDR3 length equals 16 residues. In DNA form, the CDR3 reads TGTGCCAGCAACTTAATTTACGGGACTCACAATCAGCCCCAGCATTTT. Translated: CASNLIYGTHNQPQHF. The variable domain in full, with the rest retrieved from reference TRBV5-8 and TRBJ1-5, is EAGVTQSPTHLIKTRGQQATLRCSPISGHTSVYWYQQALGLGLQFLLWYDEGEERNRGNFPPRFSGRQFPNYSSELNVNALELEDSALYLCASNLIYGTHNQPQHFGDGTRLSIL.

Written as DNA, the CDR3 is TGTGCCAGCAGCATCGGACAGACGAACACTGAAGCTTTCTTT. Translated: CASSIGQTNTEAFF. The V call is TRBV5-4, the J call TRBJ1-1, with D perhaps matching TRBD1 (6 bases). Germline CDR1 SGHNT, CDR2 YYREEE (reference sequence). V was trimmed by 4 bases and J by 1 base, leaving 11 bases between them. The CDR3 runs to 14 residues.

The chain recombines TRBV29-1 with TRBJ1-1; 7 positions match TRBD1. Germline CDR1 is SQVTM and CDR2 is ANQGSEA. This CDR3 contains 13 residues. V lost 5 bases to trimming and J lost 3 bases; unmatched junction nucleotides: 6. CDR3 nucleotides: TGCAGCGTTTTTGACAGGGTTTACACTGAAGCTTTCTTT. This codes for CSVFDRVYTEAFF.

This CDR3 reads CASSSSGTPGIEQYF. The CDR3 coding sequence is TGTGCCAGCAGCTCCTCCGGGACTCCGGGGATCGAGCAGTACTTC. The chain employs TRBV6-5 and TRBJ2-7, with a weak D call TRBD2 (6 bases). Trimming took off 6 bases at V and 6 bases at J, with 21 bases between the two ends. The CDR3 extends over 15 amino acids. The germline CDR1 and CDR2 sequences are MNHEY and SVGAGI.

The V gene is TRBV6-5, the J gene TRBJ2-7, with 11 bases matching TRBD1. The CDR3 spans 14 residues. V was clipped by 6 bases and J by 6 bases; unmatched bases: 7. Germline V lookup: CDR1 MNHEY, CDR2 SVGAGI. Here the CDR3 DNA reads TGTGCCAGCAGCCCTGGGGACAGGGGGGCCGAGCAGTACTTC. Translated, it gives CASSPGDRGAEQYF.

The chain recombines TRBV11-1 with TRBJ2-6, with D possibly matching TRBD1 (5 bases). The CDR3 is 17 residues long. Trimming took 5 bases from V and 1 from J, leaving 15 bases between them. Germline V gene data show CDR1 as SGHAT and CDR2 as FQDESV (reference sequence). In nucleotides, the CDR3 is TGTGCCAGCAGCACCCCAGGGCCCATTTCTGGGGCCAACGTCCTGACTTTC. Encoded protein: CASSTPGPISGANVLTF.